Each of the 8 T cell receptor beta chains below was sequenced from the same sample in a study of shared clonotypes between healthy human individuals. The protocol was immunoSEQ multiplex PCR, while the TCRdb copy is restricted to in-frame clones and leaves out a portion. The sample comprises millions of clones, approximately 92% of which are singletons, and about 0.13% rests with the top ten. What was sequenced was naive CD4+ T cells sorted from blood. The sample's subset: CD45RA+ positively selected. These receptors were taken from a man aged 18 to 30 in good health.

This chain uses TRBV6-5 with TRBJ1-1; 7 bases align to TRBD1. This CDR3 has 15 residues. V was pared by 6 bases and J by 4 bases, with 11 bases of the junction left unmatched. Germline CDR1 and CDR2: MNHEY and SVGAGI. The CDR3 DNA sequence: TGTGCCAGCAGGATACACAGGGGACGGGGCACTGAAGCTTTCTTT. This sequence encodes CASRIHRGRGTEAFF.

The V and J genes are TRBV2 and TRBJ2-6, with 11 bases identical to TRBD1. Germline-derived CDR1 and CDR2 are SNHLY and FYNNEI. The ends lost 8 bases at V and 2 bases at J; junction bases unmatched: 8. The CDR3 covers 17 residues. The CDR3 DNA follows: TGTGCCAGCCTCGGACAGGGGGCTTTGCCTGGGGCCAACGTCCTGACTTTC. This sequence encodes CASLGQGALPGANVLTF.

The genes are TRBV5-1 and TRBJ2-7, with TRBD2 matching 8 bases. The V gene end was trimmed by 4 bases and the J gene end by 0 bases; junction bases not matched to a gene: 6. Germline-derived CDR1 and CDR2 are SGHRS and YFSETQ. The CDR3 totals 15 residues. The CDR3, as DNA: TGCGCCAGCAGCCTGCAGCGGGGGCTCTCCTACGAGCAGTACTTC. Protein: CASSLQRGLSYEQYF.

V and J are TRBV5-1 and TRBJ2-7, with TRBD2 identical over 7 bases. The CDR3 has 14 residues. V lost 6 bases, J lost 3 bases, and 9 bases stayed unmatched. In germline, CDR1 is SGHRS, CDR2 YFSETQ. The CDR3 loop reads CASNRAGLLYEQYF. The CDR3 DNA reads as TGCGCCAGCAACCGAGCGGGACTACTCTACGAGCAGTACTTC.

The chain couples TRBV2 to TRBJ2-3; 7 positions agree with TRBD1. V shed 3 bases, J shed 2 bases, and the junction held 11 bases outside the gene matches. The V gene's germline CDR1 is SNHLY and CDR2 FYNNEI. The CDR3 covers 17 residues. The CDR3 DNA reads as TGTGCCAGCAGTGAGGTAGGCTGGACAGGTTTCACAGATACGCAGTATTTT. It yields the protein CASSEVGWTGFTDTQYF. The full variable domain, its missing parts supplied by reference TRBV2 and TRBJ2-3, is EPEVTQTPSHQVTQMGQEVILRCVPISNHLYFYWYRQILGQKVEFLVSFYNNEISEKSEIFDDQFSVERPDGSNFTLKIRSTKLEDSAMYFCASSEVGWTGFTDTQYFGPGTRLTVL.

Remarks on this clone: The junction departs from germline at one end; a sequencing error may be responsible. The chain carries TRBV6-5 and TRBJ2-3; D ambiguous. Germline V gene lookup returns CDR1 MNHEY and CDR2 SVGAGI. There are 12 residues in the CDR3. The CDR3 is CASSDSSDTQYF. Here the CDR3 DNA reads TGTGCCAGCAGTGACTCCTCCGATACGCAGTATTTT.

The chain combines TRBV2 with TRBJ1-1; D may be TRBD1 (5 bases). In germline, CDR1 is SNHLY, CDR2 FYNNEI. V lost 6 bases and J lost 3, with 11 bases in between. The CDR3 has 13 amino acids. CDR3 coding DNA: TGTGCCAGCAGCTTGGCCAGGGACACTGAAGCTTTCTTT. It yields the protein CASSLARDTEAFF.

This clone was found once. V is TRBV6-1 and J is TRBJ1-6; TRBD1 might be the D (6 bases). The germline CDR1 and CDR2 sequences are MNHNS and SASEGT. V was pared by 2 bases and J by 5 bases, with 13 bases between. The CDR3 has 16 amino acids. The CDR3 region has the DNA TGTGCCAGCAGTGAACGGGGGCCGGGGAATAATTCACCCCTCCACTTT. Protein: CASSERGPGNNSPLHF.